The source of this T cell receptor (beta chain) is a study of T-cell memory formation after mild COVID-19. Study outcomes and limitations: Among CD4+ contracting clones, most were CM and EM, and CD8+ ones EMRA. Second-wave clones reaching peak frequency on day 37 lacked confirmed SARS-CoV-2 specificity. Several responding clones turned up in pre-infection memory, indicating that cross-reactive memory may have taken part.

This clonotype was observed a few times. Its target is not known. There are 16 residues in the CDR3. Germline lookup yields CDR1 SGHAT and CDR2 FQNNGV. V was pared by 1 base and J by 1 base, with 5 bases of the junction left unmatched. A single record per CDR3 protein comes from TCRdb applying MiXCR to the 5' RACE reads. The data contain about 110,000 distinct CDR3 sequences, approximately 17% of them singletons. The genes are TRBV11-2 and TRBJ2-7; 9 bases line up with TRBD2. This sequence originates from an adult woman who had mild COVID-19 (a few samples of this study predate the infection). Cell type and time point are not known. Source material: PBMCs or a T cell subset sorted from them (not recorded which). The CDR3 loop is CASSLVGLALSYEQYF. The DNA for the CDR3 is TGTGCCAGCAGCTTAGTAGGACTAGCGCTTTCCTACGAGCAGTACTTC.